This T cell receptor beta chain stems from a study of T cells in Graves' hyperthyroidism and ophthalmopathy. Notes on the study in general: A 13 V-J signature model discriminated ophthalmopathy versus stable hyperthyroidism. The model's output predicted ophthalmopathy at a median of roughly 6.9 months prior to onset.

The germline CDR1 and CDR2 sequences are SGHAT and FQNNGV. The CDR3 length is 15 residues. V dropped 3 bases and J dropped 5 bases, with 16 bases sitting between them. Amplification of TCR beta CDR3 regions was performed using RNA transcripts as template. The HTBI primer set served for first-round RT-PCR of the TCR CDR3. TCRdb passed the multiplex PCR reads through MiXCR, listing each CDR3 protein once. In the table there are a few hundred thousand distinct CDR3 sequences, 15% to 20% of which are singletons. This clonotype has a handful of counts. As yet, its antigen is unknown. Among the patients, aged 18 to 65, hyperthyroidism was newly diagnosed and had lasted under 2 months. The authors took PBMCs from 10 ml fresh peripheral blood.

The sequence was collected from a woman between 50 and 59 years old with Graves' hyperthyroidism. The chain is built from TRBV11-2 and TRBJ1-2; D perhaps matches TRBD1 (5 bases). Sequencing was done on a sample of blood. This CDR3 reads CASSFGQGALYGYTF. CDR3 nucleotides: TGTGCCAGCAGCTTTGGGCAGGGCGCTCTTTATGGCTACACCTTC.